The clone carrying this T cell receptor beta chain was seen repeatedly, ten times or more. Its antigen is undetermined. The sample is drawn from a study of identical twins. Study-wide points: Twin sharing of out-of-frame TCR alpha was underestimated by models in monozygotic pairs. Within cord blood, abundant beta clonotypes carried fewer insertions, but memory repertoires showed no such trend. Without tracking the same donors, conclusions rested on cross-sectional statistical analysis.

TCRdb passed the 5' RACE reads through MiXCR, listing each CDR3 protein once. Here the sample spans nearly 650,000 distinct CDR3 sequences, just over 7% being singletons. CDR1 MDHEN and CDR2 SYDVKM come from the germline V gene. V was shortened by 3 bases and J by 0 bases, with 6 bases between the two germline ends. This CDR3 contains 14 residues. These data were likewise used in another study, on yellow fever vaccine responses in identical twins.

The chain carries TRBV28 and TRBJ1-5, with D unclear. This receptor was obtained from a woman aged 18-29 years in good health. Sequenced input: PBMCs. The CDR3 DNA sequence: TGTGCCAGCAGTTTTTCCGATAGCAATCAGCCCCAGCATTTT. Encoded protein: CASSFSDSNQPQHF.